Below are 3 T cell receptor beta chains sequenced from a single sample in a study of neoadjuvant anti-PD-1 for oral cavity cancer. Assay: immunoSEQ multiplex PCR; the TCRdb copy retains only in-frame clones and omits some. The table shows roughly 16,000 clones, with under 70% occurring only once. The material sequenced was PBMCs, taken before nivolumab (anti-PD-1) treatment. The receptor set was obtained from a person aged 35-79 years with oral cavity squamous cell carcinoma.

As concerns this clone: Other DNA sequences from this sample encode an identical CDR3 as well. The chain couples TRBV29-1 to TRBJ1-5; the match to TRBD1 covers 10 bases. Germline V gene data show CDR1 as SQVTM and CDR2 as ANQGSEA. The junction had 1 base not matched to a gene; V was cut back by 6 bases and J by 5 bases. The CDR3 has 12 residues. For the CDR3, the DNA is TGCAGCGTCGGGACAGGGGATCAGCCCCAGCATTTT. This translates into CSVGTGDQPQHF.

This clone was observed once. This chain joins TRBV2 and TRBJ1-2; unclear D gene. CDR3 length: 13 residues. Trimming cost V 7 bases and J 7 bases, with 16 bases left between them. Germline CDR1 is SNHLY and CDR2 is FYNNEI. Here the CDR3 DNA reads TGTGCCAGCACGTGGCAGACCGGGAGTGGCTACACCTTC. This translates into CASTWQTGSGYTF. Full variable domain (missing parts from reference TRBV2 and TRBJ1-2): EPEVTQTPSHQVTQMGQEVILRCVPISNHLYFYWYRQILGQKVEFLVSFYNNEISEKSEIFDDQFSVERPDGSNFTLKIRSTKLEDSAMYFCASTWQTGSGYTFGSGTRLTVV.

This clone has a handful of counts. This chain connects TRBV30 to TRBJ2-7; a possible D gene is TRBD2 (6 bases). Deletions cut 0 bases from V and 3 bases from J, with 6 bases between. Germline V gene sequence: CDR1 GTSNPN, CDR2 SVGIG (reference sequence). CDR3 length: 12 amino acids. Here the CDR3 DNA reads TGTGCCTGGAGTGTGGAGGGCTACGAGCAGTACTTC. Protein: CAWSVEGYEQYF. Full variable domain (missing parts from reference TRBV30 and TRBJ2-7): SQTIHQWPATLVQPVGSPLSLECTVEGTSNPNLYWYRQAAGRGLQLLFYSVGIGQISSEVPQNLSASRPQDRQFILSSKKLLLSDSGFYLCAWSVEGYEQYFGPGTRLTVT.